One sample yielded the 17 T cell receptor beta chains listed below, sequenced in a study of post-analysis software for immune sequencing data. Study conclusions and caveats: A few TRBV segments appeared more often in patients than in controls, and TRBV5-6, TRBV5-1 and TRBV20-1 were among these.

These receptors have no identified antigens. Prepared TCR beta cDNA libraries contained unique molecular identifiers. TCRdb re-analysed the PCR reads in MiXCR, keeping a single row per CDR3 protein. The table shows about 540,000 distinct CDR3 sequences, with around 34% occurring only once. Source material: blood. These receptors were obtained from a girl under 18 with multiple sclerosis.

This clonotype was observed a handful of times. The CDR3 bases are TGTGCCAGCAGCTCGAGGCTGGGTAGCAATCAGCCCCAGCATTTT. Residues: CASSSRLGSNQPQHF. This rearrangement joins TRBV27 to TRBJ1-5; unclear D gene. The CDR3 loop spans 15 amino acids. The V and J ends lost 6 bases and 0 bases respectively, with 12 bases between them. Germline CDR1 MNHEY, CDR2 SMNVEV (reference sequence).

In its sample, this clonotype was seen a few times. The V and J genes are TRBV28 and TRBJ2-6, with TRBD1 identical over 10 bases. V was pared by 6 bases and J by 2 bases, with 7 bases of the junction left unmatched. Germline V CDR1 and CDR2: MDHEN, SYDVKM. This CDR3 contains 17 residues. For the CDR3, the DNA is TGTGCCAGCAGGTCGGGACAGGGGATTCCTGGGGCCAACGTCCTGACTTTC. Protein: CASRSGQGIPGANVLTF.

In this sample, this clonotype turned up a few times. This chain uses TRBV20-1 with TRBJ1-2; 7 bases fit TRBD1. Germline V gene sequence: CDR1 DFQATT, CDR2 SNEGSKA (reference sequence). There are 11 residues in the CDR3. CDR3 sequence reads: CRGGWDYGYTF. CDR3 nucleotide sequence: TGCAGAGGGGGCTGGGACTATGGCTACACCTTC.

The V gene is TRBV10-3, the J gene TRBJ2-2, with D possibly being TRBD1 (6 bases). V shed 4 bases and J shed 3 bases, with 15 bases lying between them. Germline-derived CDR1 and CDR2 are ENHRY and SYGVKD. The length of the CDR3 is 16 residues. DNA for the CDR3: TGTGCCATCAGTGCATACAGGGACGGAGACACCGGGGAGCTGTTTTTT. Its translation is CAISAYRDGDTGELFF.

This clonotype was detected many times. The rearrangement links TRBV4-1 to TRBJ1-2; tentatively, D is TRBD1 (6 bases). CDR3 size: 14 residues. Looked up from germline, CDR1 is MGHRA and CDR2 is YSYEKL. V lost 1 base to trimming and J lost 4 bases, with 10 bases between them. The CDR3 coding sequence is TGCGCCAGCAGCCAAGGCGGGGGGGCCTATGGCTACACCTTC. Its protein is CASSQGGGAYGYTF.

J is TRBJ2-5 and V is TRBV9; a possible D gene is TRBD2 (6 bases). This CDR3 is built from 16 residues. V dropped 0 bases and J dropped 1 base, with 13 bases sitting between them. Per germline, CDR1 SGDLS and CDR2 YYNGEE. CDR3 amino acids: CASSVARGRSQETQYF. The DNA of the CDR3 is TGTGCCAGCAGCGTAGCCCGGGGGAGGTCCCAAGAGACCCAGTACTTC.

The V gene is TRBV7-9, the J gene TRBJ2-6, with TRBD1 matching over 7 bases. The V gene's germline CDR1 is SEHNR and CDR2 FQNEAQ (reference sequence). Germline trimming cut 5 bases from V and 2 bases from J; bases unmatched to any gene: 18. The CDR3 has 20 residues. The CDR3 loop is CASSLPTNLDRRTGANVLTF. Written as DNA, the CDR3 is TGTGCCAGCAGCCTTCCTACCAACCTGGACAGGCGGACTGGGGCCAACGTCCTGACTTTC.

This clonotype was observed a handful of times. The chain carries TRBV7-9 and TRBJ1-1, with 7 bases identical to TRBD1. With V trimmed by 9 bases and J by 6 bases, 22 bases remained unmatched. CDR1 and CDR2 (germline): SEHNR, FQNEAQ (reference sequence). The CDR3 has 17 amino acids. The CDR3 spells CASSPQGGNGVRAEAFF. CDR3 nucleotide sequence: TGTGCCAGTAGCCCCCAGGGGGGTAATGGCGTTAGGGCTGAAGCTTTCTTT.

The chain recombines TRBV29-1 with TRBJ1-1, with 7 positions matching TRBD1. Germline values: CDR1 SQVTM, CDR2 ANQGSEA. The CDR3 covers 11 residues. The V and J ends lost 7 bases and 3 bases, in that order; junction bases with no gene match: 2. CDR3 sequence: CSGRGDTEAFF. CDR3 in DNA: TGCAGCGGCAGGGGGGACACTGAAGCTTTCTTT.

This chain uses TRBV5-1 with TRBJ2-4, with 8 nucleotides matching TRBD1. The CDR3 sequence is 13 residues long. In germline, CDR1 is SGHRS, CDR2 YFSETQ. V shed 0 bases and J 15 bases; nucleotides not matched to a gene: 8. CDR3 protein: CASSLGTSGGWYF. In nucleotides, the CDR3 is TGCGCCAGCAGCTTGGGGACGTCAGGGGGCTGGTACTTC.

The count of this clonotype is one. The genes are TRBV11-2 and TRBJ2-1; D perhaps matches TRBD2 (6 bases). The DNA end is a closer match to TRBJ2-7, so the J assignment may be wrong. CDR1 is SGHAT and CDR2 is FQNNGV in the germline V gene. The CDR3 is 15 residues long. CDR3 residues: CASSAAGTDYNEQYF. Written as DNA, the CDR3 is TGTGCCAGCAGCGCAGCCGGGACGGACTACAATGAGCAGTACTTC.

This clonotype turned up a few times. The J gene is TRBJ2-7, the V gene TRBV7-2; D not resolved. The V and J ends lost 0 bases and 3 bases respectively, with 9 bases between them. CDR3 length equals 14 residues. CDR1 SGHTA and CDR2 FQGNSA come from the germline V gene. The CDR3 sequence: CASSLAFQLYEQYF. CDR3 nucleotides: TGTGCCAGCAGCTTAGCTTTCCAGCTCTACGAGCAGTACTTC.

This chain joins TRBV9 and TRBJ2-3; TRBD2 matches 7 bases. With V trimmed by 5 bases and J by 0 bases, 3 bases remained unmatched. Germline CDR1 SGDLS, CDR2 YYNGEE. This CDR3 contains 14 residues. The CDR3 DNA reads TGTGCCAGCAGTCGTAGCGGGAGCACAGATACGCAGTATTTT. Encoded protein: CASSRSGSTDTQYF.

The chain carries TRBV7-2 and TRBJ2-1, with unresolved D. Germline CDR1 is SGHTA and CDR2 is FQGNSA. This CDR3 contains 12 residues. Deletions cut 1 base from V and 9 bases from J, with 7 bases between. CDR3 protein: CASSLEWSEQFF. The CDR3 region has the DNA TGTGCCAGCAGCTTAGAATGGAGTGAGCAGTTCTTC. Full variable domain (remainder filled in from reference TRBV7-2 and TRBJ2-1): GAGVSQSPSNKVTEKGKDVELRCDPISGHTALYWYRQSLGQGLEFLIYFQGNSAPDKSGLPSDRFSAERTGGSVSTLTIQRTQQEDSAVYLCASSLEWSEQFFGPGTRLTVL.

V usage is TRBV24-1 and J usage is TRBJ1-1; D might be TRBD1 (6 bases). The germline CDR1 and CDR2 sequences are KGHDR and SFDVKD. There are 13 residues in the CDR3. V lost 5 bases, J lost 5 bases, and 11 bases lay in between. CDR3 protein: CATSVGRGTEAFF. CDR3 coding DNA: TGTGCCACCAGTGTGGGCAGGGGAACTGAAGCTTTCTTT.

This clonotype was seen a handful of times. The gene calls are TRBV20-1 and TRBJ2-4; maybe TRBD1 (5 bases). Germline CDR1 reads DFQATT; CDR2 reads SNEGSKA (reference sequence). The CDR3 sequence is 17 residues long. V was pared by 4 bases and J by 3 bases, with 22 bases between. The CDR3, as DNA: TGCAGTGCTATCGGACAACCCTCTGGGTTGGACAAAAACATTCAGTACTTC. Amino acids: CSAIGQPSGLDKNIQYF.

The chain recombines TRBV7-9 with TRBJ1-1, with no clear D. The germline gives CDR1 SEHNR, CDR2 FQNEAQ (reference sequence). The CDR3 has 16 residues. V gave up 2 bases and J gave up 4 bases, with 17 bases separating them. CDR3: CASSLQRDWLATEAFF. Written as DNA, the CDR3 is TGTGCCAGCAGCTTACAGCGGGATTGGTTAGCCACTGAAGCTTTCTTT.